The clone carrying this T cell receptor (beta chain) appeared a few times. The record originates from a study of early T cells in non-severe SARS-CoV-2 infection. TCRdb independently ran MiXCR on the 5' RACE reads; one entry per CDR3 protein. The table shows 60,000 to 90,000 distinct CDR3 sequences, with 16% occurring only once. Germline lookup yields CDR1 MNHNY and CDR2 SVGAGI (reference sequence). The CDR3 loop spans 13 amino acids. V dropped 6 bases and J dropped 6 bases, with 12 bases sitting between them. This sequence was found in an adult who was a healthcare worker with PCR-confirmed SARS-CoV-2 infection or an uninfected control (not recorded which). Material: whole blood. The chain links TRBV6-6 to TRBJ1-5; D remains ambiguous. The CDR3 is CASSLRLGQPQHF. In DNA form, the CDR3 reads TGTGCCAGCAGCTTGAGGTTAGGTCAGCCCCAGCATTTT.